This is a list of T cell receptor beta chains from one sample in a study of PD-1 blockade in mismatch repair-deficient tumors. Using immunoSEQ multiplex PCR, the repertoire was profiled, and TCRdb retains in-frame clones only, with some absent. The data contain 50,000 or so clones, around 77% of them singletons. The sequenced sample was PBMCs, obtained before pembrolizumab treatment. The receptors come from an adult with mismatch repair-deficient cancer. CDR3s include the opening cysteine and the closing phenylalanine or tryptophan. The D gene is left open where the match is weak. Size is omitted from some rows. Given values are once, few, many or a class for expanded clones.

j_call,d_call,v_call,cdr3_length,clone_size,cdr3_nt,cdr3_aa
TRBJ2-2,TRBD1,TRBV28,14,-,TGTGCCAGCAGGGCAGGGGGGAACACCGGGGAGCTGTTTTTT,CASRAGGNTGELFF
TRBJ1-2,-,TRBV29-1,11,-,TGCAGCGGCGACCATCTCTATGGCTACACCTTC,CSGDHLYGYTF
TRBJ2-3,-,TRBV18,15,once,TGTGCCAGCTCACCAGTCAGGGCGGGCACAGATACGCAGTATTTT,CASSPVRAGTDTQYF
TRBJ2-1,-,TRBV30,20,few,TGTGCCTGGAGTGTAACGTCAGGGGGATTGGGGGGCCGCTTCTACAATGAGCAGTTCTTC,CAWSVTSGGLGGRFYNEQFF
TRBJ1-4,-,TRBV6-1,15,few,TGTGCCAGCAGATACGGGGAACGGAATAATGAAAAACTGTTTTTT,CASRYGERNNEKLFF
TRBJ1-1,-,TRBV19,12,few,TGTGCCAGTAGACATGGCAATCGTGAAGCTTTCTTT,CASRHGNREAFF
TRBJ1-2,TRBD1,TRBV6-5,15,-,TGTGCCAGCAGCCTCACCGGGACAGGGATCTATGGCTACACCTTC,CASSLTGTGIYGYTF
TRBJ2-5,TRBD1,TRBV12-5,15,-,TGTGCTAGTGGTTTGGACAGGGGGCGCTTGGGGACCCAGTACTTC,CASGLDRGRLGTQYF
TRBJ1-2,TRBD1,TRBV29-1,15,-,TGCAGCGTACAAGAGACAGGGAGGGGAAGGTATGGCTACACCTTC,CSVQETGRGRYGYTF
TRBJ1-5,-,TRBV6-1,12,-,TGTGCCAGCAGATTCCCCAATCAGCCCCAGCATTTT,CASRFPNQPQHF
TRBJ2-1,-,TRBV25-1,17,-,TGTGCCAGCACTCCCTCTTGGAGGCCGAGCTCCTACAATGAGCAGTTCTTC,CASTPSWRPSSYNEQFF
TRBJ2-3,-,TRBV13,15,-,TGTGCCAGCAGCTTTTCTAGCAAGGGAGCAGATACGCAGTATTTT,CASSFSSKGADTQYF
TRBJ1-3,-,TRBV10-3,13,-,TGTGCCATCAGTGAGTGGCGAGGAAACACCATATATTTT,CAISEWRGNTIYF
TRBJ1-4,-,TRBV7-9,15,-,TGTGCCAGCAGCAGAGTATTGAGGAGGGACGAAAAACTGTTTTTT,CASSRVLRRDEKLFF
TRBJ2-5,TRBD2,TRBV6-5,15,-,TGTGCCAGCAGTTTGGGTAGCGGGCTTCGGGAGACCCAGTACTTC,CASSLGSGLRETQYF
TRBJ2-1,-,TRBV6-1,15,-,TGTGCCAGCTCCCGAGGGGACCCAATATACAATGAGCAGTTCTTC,CASSRGDPIYNEQFF
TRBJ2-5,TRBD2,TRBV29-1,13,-,TGCAGCGTTGAGGCTAGCGGTCAAGAGACCCAGTACTTC,CSVEASGQETQYF
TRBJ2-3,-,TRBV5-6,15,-,TGTGCCAGCAGCTTCTTCGGCCAGATCACAGATACGCAGTATTTT,CASSFFGQITDTQYF
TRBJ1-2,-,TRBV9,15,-,TGTGCCAGCGGAGGATACGGGGAGGGCGAGGGGGGCTACACCTTC,CASGGYGEGEGGYTF
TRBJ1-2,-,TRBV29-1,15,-,TGCAGCGTTGCATGGGGGCCCGCTACTAACTATGGCTACACCTTC,CSVAWGPATNYGYTF
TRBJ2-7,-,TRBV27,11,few,TGTGCCAGCGTCATGGGGACCGAGCAGTACTTC,CASVMGTEQYF
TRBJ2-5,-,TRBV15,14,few,TGTGCCACCAGCGGGGGACGACCAGAAGAGACCCAGTACTTC,CATSGGRPEETQYF
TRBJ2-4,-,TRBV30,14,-,TGTGCCTGGAGTGGAGGATCCGCCAAAAACATTCAGTACTTC,CAWSGGSAKNIQYF
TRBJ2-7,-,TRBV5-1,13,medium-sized,TGCGCCAGCAGCTGGGGCGATTACTACGAGCAGTACTTC,CASSWGDYYEQYF
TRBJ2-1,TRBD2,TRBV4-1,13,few,TGCGCCAGCAGCGCAGGACTAGCGACTGAGCAGTTCTTC,CASSAGLATEQFF
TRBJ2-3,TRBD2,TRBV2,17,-,TGTGCCAGCAGTCCCCGTTTAGCGGGAGACTGGGCAGATACGCAGTATTTT,CASSPRLAGDWADTQYF
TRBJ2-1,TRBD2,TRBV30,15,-,TGTGCTTCTGGTGGGCAGTGGGGAGGGGACAATGAGCAGTTCTTC,CASGGQWGGDNEQFF
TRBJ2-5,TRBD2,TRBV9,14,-,TGTGCCAGCACCAACGGCGCGGGAGAAGAGACCCAGTACTTC,CASTNGAGEETQYF
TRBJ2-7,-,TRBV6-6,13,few,TGTGCCAGCAGTCCACAGGGCTCCTACGAGCAGTACTTC,CASSPQGSYEQYF
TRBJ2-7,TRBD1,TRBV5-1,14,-,TGCGCCAGCAGCTTAGAACCGGGACAGGGACAGCAGTACTTC,CASSLEPGQGQQYF
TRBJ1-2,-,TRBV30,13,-,TGTGCCTGGAGTGTCCTCCCCTCGGAGGGCTACACCTTC,CAWSVLPSEGYTF
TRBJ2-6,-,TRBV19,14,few,TGTGCCAGTTGTAGTTCCTCTGGGGCCAACGTCCTGACTTTC,CASCSSSGANVLTF
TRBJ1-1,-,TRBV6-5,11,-,TGTGCCAGCAGTGTACTTGCTGAAGCTTTCTTT,CASSVLAEAFF
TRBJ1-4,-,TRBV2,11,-,TGTGCCAGCAGTTTTGATGAAAAACTGTTTTTT,CASSFDEKLFF
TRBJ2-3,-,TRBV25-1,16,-,TGTGCCAGCAGTGTTGACGGGATTACCTTCACAGATACGCAGTATTTT,CASSVDGITFTDTQYF
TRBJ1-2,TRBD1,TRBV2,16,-,TGTGCCAGCAGTGAAGATTGGGGACAGACTAACTATGGCTACACCTTC,CASSEDWGQTNYGYTF